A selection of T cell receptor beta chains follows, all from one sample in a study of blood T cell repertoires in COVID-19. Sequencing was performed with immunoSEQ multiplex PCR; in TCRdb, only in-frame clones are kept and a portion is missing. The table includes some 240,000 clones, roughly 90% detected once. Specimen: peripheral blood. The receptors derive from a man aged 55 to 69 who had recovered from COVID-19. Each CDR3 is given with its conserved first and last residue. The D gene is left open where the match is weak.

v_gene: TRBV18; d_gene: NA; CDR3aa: CASSPVGGYTDTQYF
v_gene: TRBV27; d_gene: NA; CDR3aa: CASRLTEMNTEAFF
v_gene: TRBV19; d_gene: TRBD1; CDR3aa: CASSTPTGVVVTGELFF
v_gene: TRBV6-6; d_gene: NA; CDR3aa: CASSISGLGNQPQHF
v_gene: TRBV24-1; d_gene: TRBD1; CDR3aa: CATSDPGQGNNEQFF
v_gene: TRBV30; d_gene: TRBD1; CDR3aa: CALSGTANSGANVLTF
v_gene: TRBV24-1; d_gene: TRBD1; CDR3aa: CATGGQGREQFF
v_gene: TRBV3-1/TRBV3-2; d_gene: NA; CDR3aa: CASSQGGNTIYF
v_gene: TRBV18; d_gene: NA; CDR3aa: CASSPLIRALENGYTF
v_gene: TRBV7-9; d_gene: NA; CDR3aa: CASSPITGGGNTEAFF
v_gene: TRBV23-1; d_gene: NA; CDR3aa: CASSQSPGSYGYTF
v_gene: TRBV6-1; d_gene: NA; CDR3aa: CASSEVRQLRGFF
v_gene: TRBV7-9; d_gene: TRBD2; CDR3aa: CASSSGLAGGNEQFF
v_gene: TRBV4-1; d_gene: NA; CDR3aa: CASSQIGEADVEKLFF
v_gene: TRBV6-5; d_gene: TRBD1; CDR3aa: CASSSPTGRSEAFF
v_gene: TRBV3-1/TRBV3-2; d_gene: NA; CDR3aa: CASSQKLVNTEAFF
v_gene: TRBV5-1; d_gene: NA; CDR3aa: CASSPAGERRYGYTF
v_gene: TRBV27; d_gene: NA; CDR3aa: CASSLRGGDFPYEQYF
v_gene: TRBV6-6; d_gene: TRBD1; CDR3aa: CASSRQGLSQPQHF
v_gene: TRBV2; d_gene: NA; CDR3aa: CASGVEGRQTQYF
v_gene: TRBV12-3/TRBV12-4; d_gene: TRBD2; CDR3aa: CASSRRGGEFF
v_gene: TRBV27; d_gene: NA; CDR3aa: CASSSWGWGEHAEAFF
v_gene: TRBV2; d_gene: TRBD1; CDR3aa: CASRLQGAPHEQYF
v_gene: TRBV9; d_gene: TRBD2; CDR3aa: CASSVGLGGGDYEQYF
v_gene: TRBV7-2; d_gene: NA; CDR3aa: CASSSVGELFF
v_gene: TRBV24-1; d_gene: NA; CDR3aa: CATSPTGVHGYTF
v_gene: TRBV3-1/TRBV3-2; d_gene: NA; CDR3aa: CASSRLGGSEQYF
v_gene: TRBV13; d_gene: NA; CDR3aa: CASSFGQYGYTF
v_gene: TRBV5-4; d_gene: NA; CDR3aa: CASSPGGQGTGSGNTIYF
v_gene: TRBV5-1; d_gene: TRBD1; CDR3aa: CASSPGLGNPGQGSYEQYF
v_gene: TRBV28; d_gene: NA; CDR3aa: CASSLYSRLAKNIQYF
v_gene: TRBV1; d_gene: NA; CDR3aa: CTSSQDEQTGLQACLEAFF
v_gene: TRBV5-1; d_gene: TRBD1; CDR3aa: CASSQGQSTDTQYF
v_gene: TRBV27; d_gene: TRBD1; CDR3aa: CASRQGLFQPQHF
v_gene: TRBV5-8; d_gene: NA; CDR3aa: CASRGGLNNQPQHF
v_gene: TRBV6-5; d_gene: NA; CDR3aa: CASGTLGGYTF
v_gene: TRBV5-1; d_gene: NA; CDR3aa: CASSPGLTTPSNQPQHF
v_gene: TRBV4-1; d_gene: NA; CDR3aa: CASSQDSFTENTF
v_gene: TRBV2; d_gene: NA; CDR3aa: CASSEAVGSSYEQYF
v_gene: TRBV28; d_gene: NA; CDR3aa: CASSPGVLTGYTF
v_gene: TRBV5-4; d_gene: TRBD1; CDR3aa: CASSLGQGAYNEQFF
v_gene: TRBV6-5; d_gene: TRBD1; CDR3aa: CATTGTGIDTQYF
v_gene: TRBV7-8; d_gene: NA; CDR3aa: CASSLASAGLNTEAFF
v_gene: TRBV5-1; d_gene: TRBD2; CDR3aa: CASSPDTSGGTTDTQYF